A selection of T cell receptor beta chains follows, all from one sample in a study of cytomegalovirus exposure and HLA in healthy donors. Data came from immunoSEQ multiplex PCR; TCRdb stores just in-frame clones and leaves some out. The table shows about 110,000 clones, with about 80% occurring only once. The material sequenced was PBMCs. The source is a man in his thirties or forties in good health and CMV-seronegative. The CDR3 runs from the conserved cysteine through the conserved F or W. A D gene is named only where the DNA matches it firmly. Size is omitted from some rows. Given values are once, few, many or a class for expanded clones.

clone size,D gene,J gene,V gene,CDR3 protein,CDR3 DNA
.,.,TRBJ1-5,TRBV27,CASSLIGGGQPQHF,TGTGCCAGCAGTTTAATCGGGGGTGGTCAGCCCCAGCATTTT
.,.,TRBJ1-1,TRBV15,CATSRDTGTEAFF,TGTGCCACCAGCAGAGATACGGGCACTGAAGCTTTCTTT
.,.,TRBJ1-1,TRBV5-6,CASSYGGGTEAFF,TGTGCCAGCAGCTACGGCGGGGGCACTGAAGCTTTCTTT
.,TRBD2,TRBJ2-7,TRBV28,CASSPGLAGPYEQYF,TGTGCCAGCAGTCCCGGACTAGCAGGGCCCTACGAGCAGTACTTC
.,TRBD1,TRBJ1-2,TRBV7-2,CASSPVTGDLGGYTF,TGTGCCAGCAGCCCCGTTACAGGGGACTTAGGTGGCTACACCTTC
.,TRBD1,TRBJ1-1,TRBV7-6,CASSPGTATEAFF,TGTGCCAGCAGCCCCGGGACAGCCACTGAAGCTTTCTTT
.,TRBD2,TRBJ2-7,TRBV5-1,CASTRQREGGNYEQYF,TGCGCCAGCACCAGGCAGCGGGAGGGAGGAAATTACGAGCAGTACTTC
many,TRBD2,TRBJ2-3,TRBV7-9,CASSSPLAGSRTDTQYF,TGTGCCAGCAGCTCGCCCCTAGCGGGATCCCGCACAGATACGCAGTATTTT
.,.,TRBJ2-7,TRBV6-5,CASSTRRGYEQYF,TGTGCCAGCTCGACCCGGCGGGGCTACGAGCAGTACTTC
once,.,TRBJ2-5,TRBV5-5,CASVLRVRQETQYF,TGTGCCAGCGTACTGAGGGTTCGCCAAGAGACCCAGTACTTC
.,.,TRBJ1-2,TRBV30,CAWSPAGRGYGYTF,TGTGCCTGGTCTCCGGCGGGACGGGGGTATGGCTACACCTTC
.,TRBD1,TRBJ2-1,TRBV7-9,CASGPDRGVSNEQFF,TGTGCCAGCGGCCCGGACAGGGGAGTTAGTAATGAGCAGTTCTTC
.,.,TRBJ2-3,TRBV23-1,CASSQSREDTQYF,TGCGCCAGCAGTCAATCTAGGGAGGATACGCAGTATTTT
.,TRBD1,TRBJ2-7,TRBV13,CASTGQGSGEQYF,TGTGCATCTACGGGACAGGGGTCTGGGGAGCAGTACTTC
.,.,TRBJ2-6,TRBV6-5,CASSYSSSGANVLTF,TGTGCCAGCAGTTACTCGAGTTCTGGGGCCAACGTCCTGACTTTC
.,.,TRBJ1-4,TRBV19,CASSRRDGATNEKLFF,TGTGCCAGTAGTCGACGCGACGGGGCAACTAATGAAAAACTGTTTTTT
.,TRBD2,TRBJ2-2,TRBV29-1,CSATRLAVGTGELFF,TGCAGCGCCACGAGACTAGCGGTGGGAACCGGGGAGCTGTTTTTT
.,TRBD1,TRBJ1-2,TRBV7-9,CASSPQGAHGYTF,TGTGCCAGCAGCCCACAGGGGGCGCATGGCTACACCTTC
.,TRBD1,TRBJ2-1,TRBV11-2,CASSTRQGMVHEQFF,TGTGCCAGCAGCACCAGACAGGGGATGGTCCATGAGCAGTTCTTC
.,TRBD2,TRBJ2-7,TRBV15,CATNAGTSGIYEQYF,TGTGCCACCAATGCGGGGACTAGCGGGATCTACGAGCAGTACTTC
once,.,TRBJ2-7,TRBV7-9,CASSLSELYSYEQYF,TGTGCGAGCAGCCTCAGCGAATTATACTCCTACGAGCAGTACTTC
.,.,TRBJ2-7,TRBV5-1,CASTRVEGNYEQYF,TGCGCCAGCACCCGGGTGGAGGGAAACTACGAGCAGTACTTC
.,.,TRBJ2-1,TRBV7-9,CASSFAGQIIDEQFF,TGTGCCAGCAGCTTCGCGGGGCAGATCATCGATGAGCAGTTCTTC
few,TRBD1,TRBJ1-2,TRBV6-6,CASSDTTGGYYGYTF,TGTGCCAGCAGCGACACCACAGGGGGCTACTATGGCTACACCTTC
.,TRBD1,TRBJ2-2,TRBV4-2,CASSQGSQGAQGGELFF,TGTGCCAGCAGCCAAGGATCACAGGGGGCCCAGGGCGGGGAGCTGTTTTTT
.,.,TRBJ2-3,TRBV4-1,CASSQEEGRTDTQYF,TGCGCCAGCAGCCAAGAAGAGGGTCGGACAGATACGCAGTATTTT
.,TRBD2,TRBJ2-1,TRBV7-2,CASSPRLAGAGEQFF,TGTGCCAGCAGCCCCCGACTAGCGGGAGCTGGTGAGCAGTTCTTC
.,.,TRBJ1-2,TRBV6-5,CASSRNRLSYGYTF,TGTGCCAGCAGCCGCAACAGGTTATCGTATGGCTACACCTTC
.,TRBD2,TRBJ2-7,TRBV7-6,CASSLGAGGSYEQYF,TGTGCCAGCAGCTTAGGGGCGGGGGGCTCCTACGAGCAGTACTTC
once,TRBD1,TRBJ1-6,TRBV5-1,CASSLQGERPLHF,TGCGCCAGCAGCTTACAGGGGGAGAGACCCCTCCACTTT
.,.,TRBJ2-5,TRBV29-1,CSVAVGGPQETQYF,TGCAGCGTTGCAGTTGGGGGCCCACAAGAGACCCAGTACTTC
once,TRBD1,TRBJ1-5,TRBV7-2,CASSYRGSQPQHF,TGTGCCAGCAGTTACAGGGGAAGCCAGCCCCAGCATTTT
.,TRBD1,TRBJ2-3,TRBV5-6,CASSDRDRETMGTDTQYF,TGTGCCAGCAGCGACCGGGACAGGGAAACAATGGGCACAGATACGCAGTATTTT
.,TRBD2,TRBJ2-3,TRBV29-1,CSAPMPGLAGSPSTDTQYF,TGCAGCGCACCTATGCCGGGACTAGCGGGATCCCCTAGCACAGATACGCAGTATTTT
.,TRBD2,TRBJ2-2,TRBV28,CASSLPSGTYTGELFF,TGTGCCAGCAGTTTACCTAGCGGGACCTACACCGGGGAGCTGTTTTTT
.,TRBD2,TRBJ2-1,TRBV11-2,CASSPRTSGLLGEQFF,TGTGCCAGCAGCCCCAGGACTAGCGGGCTATTAGGTGAGCAGTTCTTC
.,TRBD1,TRBJ1-2,TRBV7-9,CASSPGTVVYGYTF,TGTGCCAGCAGCCCCGGGACAGTCGTCTATGGCTACACCTTC
once,.,TRBJ2-3,TRBV28,CASSPFWTSPMVDTQYF,TGTGCCAGCAGTCCCTTTTGGACAAGTCCAATGGTGGATACGCAGTATTTT
few,TRBD1,TRBJ1-4,TRBV5-1,CASSAWTGTNEKLFF,TGCGCCAGCAGCGCCTGGACAGGGACAAATGAAAAACTGTTTTTT
once,.,TRBJ1-5,TRBV7-2,CASSPSNQPQHF,TGTGCCAGCAGCCCCTCTAATCAGCCCCAGCATTTT
.,TRBD2,TRBJ2-3,TRBV11-2,CASSLDYLAGGRPTDTQYF,TGTGCCAGCAGCTTAGATTACCTAGCGGGAGGGCGTCCCACAGATACGCAGTATTTT
.,TRBD1,TRBJ1-4,TRBV6-1,CASSEASGQGNEKLFF,TGTGCCAGCAGTGAAGCGTCCGGACAGGGGAATGAAAAACTGTTTTTT
.,.,TRBJ2-3,TRBV28,CASSLQAGADTQYF,TGTGCCAGCAGTTTGCAAGCAGGGGCAGATACGCAGTATTTT
.,TRBD1,TRBJ2-5,TRBV5-1,CASSFLGQGSGETQYF,TGCGCCAGCAGCTTCCTTGGACAGGGATCGGGGGAGACCCAGTACTTC
.,TRBD2,TRBJ2-1,TRBV4-1,CASSQELAGGPKQFF,TGCGCCAGCAGCCAAGAACTAGCGGGGGGGCCTAAGCAGTTCTTC
few,TRBD1,TRBJ1-5,TRBV27,CASSLQGALGQPQHF,TGTGCCAGCAGTTTACAGGGGGCGCTTGGGCAGCCCCAGCATTTT
.,.,TRBJ1-1,TRBV6-5,CASTNVGAGGAFF,TGTGCCAGCACCAACGTCGGTGCCGGTGGAGCTTTCTTT
.,TRBD1,TRBJ2-7,TRBV10-1,CARRTGGGRYF,TGCGCCAGAAGAACAGGGGGCGGGCGGTACTTC
.,TRBD2,TRBJ2-7,TRBV7-6,CASSLAGSGGHYEQYF,TGTGCCAGCAGCTTAGCGGGTAGCGGGGGACACTACGAGCAGTACTTC